These 5 T cell receptor beta chains originate from one sample sequenced in a study of blood T cell repertoires in COVID-19. Produced via immunoSEQ multiplex PCR; TCRdb's table is partial and in-frame only. The sample holds tens of thousands of clones, approximately 91% seen once. Sequences were obtained from peripheral blood. Source of these receptors: a man in his sixties with COVID-19, enrolled during active disease.

This rearrangement joins TRBV9 to TRBJ1-5; TRBD1 matches 11 bases. Germline V lookup: CDR1 SGDLS, CDR2 YYNGEE. V gave up 3 bases and J gave up 0 bases; unmatched junction bases: 2. The CDR3 length is 16 residues. The CDR3 loop is CASSAGQGDSNQPQHF. The CDR3 DNA is TGTGCCAGCAGCGCGGGACAGGGGGATAGCAATCAGCCCCAGCATTTT.

This chain uses TRBV11-2 with TRBJ2-3; D is unresolved. Germline V lookup: CDR1 SGHAT, CDR2 FQNNGV. The CDR3 covers 13 residues. Trimming took off 4 bases at V and 2 bases at J, with 7 bases between the two ends. CDR3 loop: CASSYSPTDTQYF. CDR3 bases: TGTGCCAGCAGCTACTCCCCCACAGATACGCAGTATTTT.

The chain is built from TRBV5-1 and TRBJ1-4; 7 bases fit TRBD1. Germline CDR1 is SGHRS and CDR2 is YFSETQ. The CDR3 has 14 residues. After removal of 0 bases from V and 11 bases from J, the junction contained 7 bases not matched to a gene. This CDR3 reads CASSLGQGGGKLFF. The CDR3 coding sequence is TGCGCCAGCAGCTTGGGACAGGGTGGCGGGAAACTGTTTTTT.

CDR3 protein: CASSNRLAEVRNEQFF. CDR3 in DNA: TGTGCCAGTAGTAACCGACTAGCGGAAGTCAGAAATGAGCAGTTCTTC. The V gene is TRBV19, the J gene TRBJ2-1, with 9 bases that match TRBD2. The CDR3 is 16 residues long. The junction had 11 bases not matched to a gene; V was cut back by 4 bases and J by 7 bases. In germline, CDR1 is LNHDA, CDR2 SQIVND (reference sequence).

V is TRBV27 and J is TRBJ1-2; D is perhaps TRBD1 (6 bases). The CDR3 loop spans 12 amino acids. Trimming cost V 8 bases and J 6 bases, with 13 bases left between them. CDR1 MNHEY and CDR2 SMNVEV come from the germline V gene (reference sequence). As DNA, the CDR3 is TGTGCCAGCTCCACCCAGGGGAATGGCTACACCTTC. Translated: CASSTQGNGYTF.